These 22 T cell receptor beta chains share one sample of origin, sequenced in a study of technical replicates of blood from four donors. Assay: immunoSEQ multiplex PCR; the TCRdb copy retains only in-frame clones and omits some. The table lists about 76,000 clones, roughly 90% of them singletons, with 0.25% in the top ten. Sequencing was performed on T cells isolated from PBMCs. Source of these receptors: a human donor in good health.

The V call is TRBV11-2, the J call TRBJ1-1, with D unresolved. Germline CDR1 reads SGHAT; CDR2 reads FQNNGV. The V and J ends lost 5 bases and 4 bases respectively, with 5 bases between them. CDR3 length: 11 amino acids. This chain's CDR3 is CASSLPTEAFF. CDR3 sequence (DNA): TGTGCCAGCAGCCTCCCCACTGAAGCTTTCTTT. Looking up the rest from reference TRBV11-2 and TRBJ1-1 gives the full variable domain: EAGVAQSPRYKIIEKRQSVAFWCNPISGHATLYWYQQILGQGPKLLIQFQNNGVVDDSQLPKDRFSAERLKGVDSTLKIQPAKLEDSAVYLCASSLPTEAFFGQGTRLTVV.

V gene TRBV4-1 combines with J gene TRBJ2-3; D remains ambiguous. The germline V gene encodes CDR1 MGHRA and CDR2 YSYEKL. V dropped 0 bases and J dropped 4 bases, with 5 bases sitting between them. The CDR3 totals 13 residues. CDR3 in amino acids: CASSQEGADTQYF. The CDR3 DNA follows: TGCGCCAGCAGCCAAGAGGGCGCAGATACGCAGTATTTT.

The rearrangement links TRBV7-2 to TRBJ1-1; tentatively, D is TRBD1 (6 bases). Trimming took 0 bases from V and 0 from J, leaving 14 bases between them. Germline V gene sequence: CDR1 SGHTA, CDR2 FQGNSA. This CDR3 is 17 amino acids long. CDR3 nucleotide sequence: TGTGCCAGCAGCTTAGCCGGAACAGGGCCTTTGAACACTGAAGCTTTCTTT. Translated: CASSLAGTGPLNTEAFF.

V usage is TRBV21-1 and J usage is TRBJ2-7; the table names TRBD2, a call not compared with the DNA. TRBV21-1 is a pseudogene segment. The CDR3 contains 12 residues. The CDR3 DNA reads as TGTGCCAGCAGCAACTGGGAGAACGAGCAGTACTTC. Protein sequence: CASSNWENEQYF.

The gene calls are TRBV29-1 and TRBJ2-1, with TRBD1 identical over 8 bases. V was clipped by 1 base and J by 7 bases; unmatched bases: 6. Germline CDR1 and CDR2: SQVTM and ANQGSEA. There are 14 residues in the CDR3. The CDR3 protein is CSVEGGQASNEQFF. The CDR3 DNA reads TGCAGCGTTGAAGGGGGACAGGCCTCGAATGAGCAGTTCTTC.

This chain connects TRBV6-1 to TRBJ2-6, with a tentative D call TRBD2 (6 bases). Trimming pared 0 bases from V and 4 bases from J, leaving 13 bases between. Germline V lookup: CDR1 MNHNS, CDR2 SASEGT. The CDR3 runs 17 residues. CDR3 amino acids: CASSEALGGVGANVLTF. CDR3 bases: TGTGCCAGCAGTGAAGCGCTGGGGGGAGTCGGGGCCAACGTCCTGACTTTC.

The rearrangement links TRBV30 to TRBJ2-7; 9 positions match TRBD2. The germline gives CDR1 GTSNPN, CDR2 SVGIG (reference sequence). The CDR3 contains 15 residues. After removal of 0 bases from V and 2 bases from J, the junction contained 5 bases not matched to a gene. The CDR3: CAWSVAGTSTYEQYF. The CDR3 DNA is TGTGCCTGGAGTGTAGCTGGGACTAGCACCTACGAGCAGTACTTC.

The V and J genes are TRBV19 and TRBJ2-7, with D unclear. This CDR3 has 15 amino acids. CDR1 and CDR2 from the germline V gene are LNHDA and SQIVND (reference sequence). V was trimmed by 5 bases and J by 0 bases, leaving 14 bases between them. In DNA form, the CDR3 reads TGTGCCAGTAGTTACGGCGGCCAGAGCTCCTACGAGCAGTACTTC. Encoded protein: CASSYGGQSSYEQYF.

This chain joins TRBV13 and TRBJ2-7, with D possibly being TRBD2 (6 bases). With 5 bases removed from V and 0 bases from J, the gap between germline ends came to 14 bases. The CDR3 is 15 amino acids. Germline CDR1 is PRHDT and CDR2 is FYEKMQ (reference sequence). The DNA of the CDR3 is TGTGCCAGCAGCCGGGACTCTCAAGGCTCCTACGAGCAGTACTTC. Residues: CASSRDSQGSYEQYF.

The chain couples TRBV4-1 to TRBJ2-6, with D perhaps TRBD2 (5 bases). V was clipped by 0 bases and J by 3 bases, with 9 bases between them. The CDR3 spans 16 residues. Germline V lookup: CDR1 MGHRA, CDR2 YSYEKL. The CDR3, as DNA: TGCGCCAGCAGCCAAGACGAGGGCTATGGGGCCAACGTCCTGACTTTC. Translated: CASSQDEGYGANVLTF.

This clone appeared a single time. The V gene is TRBV28, the J gene TRBJ1-3; 9 bases are a match to TRBD1. In germline, CDR1 is MDHEN, CDR2 SYDVKM. CDR3 length: 16 residues. The V and J ends lost 3 bases and 4 bases, in that order; junction bases with no gene match: 7. CDR3 amino acids: CASSFVTGGRGNTIYF. The CDR3 nucleotides are TGTGCCAGCAGTTTCGTTACAGGGGGCCGGGGAAACACCATATATTTT.

Only one count was recorded for this clone. V gene TRBV29-1 combines with J gene TRBJ1-2; D may be TRBD1 (5 bases). CDR3 size: 15 residues. Germline CDR1 reads SQVTM; CDR2 reads ANQGSEA. With 2 bases removed from V and 0 bases from J, the gap between germline ends came to 13 bases. The CDR3 DNA follows: TGCAGCGTTGAACGTACGGACACTACTAACTATGGCTACACCTTC. Amino acids: CSVERTDTTNYGYTF.

This chain connects TRBV10-1 to TRBJ2-6, with D possibly being TRBD1 (5 bases). The CDR3 has 16 amino acids. Germline-derived CDR1 and CDR2 are WNHNN and SYGVQD (reference sequence). The V gene lost 6 bases and the J gene lost 1 base, with 13 bases spanning the gap. CDR3 nucleotide sequence: TGCGCCAGCAGGTACACCCCAGGGTCTGGGGCCAACGTCCTGACTTTC. Translation gives CASRYTPGSGANVLTF.

Regarding this clone: At the DNA level, this CDR3 is encoded by other sequences in the same sample as well. The CDR3 region is CSVEEAGGSPYEQYF. The CDR3 DNA reads as TGCAGCGTTGAAGAGGCGGGAGGGTCCCCCTACGAGCAGTACTTC. The genes are TRBV29-1 and TRBJ2-7; TRBD2 aligns across 9 bases. J gave up 2 bases and V 0 bases, and 5 bases lay outside the gene matches. The CDR3 is 15 amino acids. Germline V gene data show CDR1 as SQVTM and CDR2 as ANQGSEA.

V and J are TRBV27 and TRBJ2-7; 9 nucleotides agree with TRBD2. V lost 5 bases to trimming and J lost 3 bases; unmatched junction nucleotides: 14. Germline lookup yields CDR1 MNHEY and CDR2 SMNVEV (reference sequence). This CDR3 is built from 17 residues. CDR3: CASSKLPGLAILYEQYF. Here the CDR3 DNA reads TGTGCCAGCAGTAAATTACCGGGACTAGCAATTCTCTACGAGCAGTACTTC.

This clone was observed a handful of times. The V call is TRBV10-3, the J call TRBJ1-6, with D possibly TRBD1 on 6 matching bases. This CDR3 region has 15 residues. V was clipped by 3 bases and J by 5 bases, with 11 bases between them. The germline V gene encodes CDR1 ENHRY and CDR2 SYGVKD. CDR3 amino acids: CAISEGQTNNSPLHF. For the CDR3, the DNA is TGTGCCATCAGTGAAGGACAGACCAATAATTCACCCCTCCACTTT.

The chain carries TRBV6-5 and TRBJ2-3; D gene ambiguous. From germline, CDR1 is MNHEY and CDR2 SVGAGI. This CDR3 spans 15 amino acids. Trimming shortened V by 4 bases and J by 0 bases, and 11 bases separated the two germline ends. As DNA, the CDR3 is TGTGCCAGCAGTTCCGGGTGGATTAGCACAGATACGCAGTATTTT. Its translation: CASSSGWISTDTQYF.

The gene calls are TRBV6-5 and TRBJ2-3; 7 nucleotides line up with TRBD1. Per germline, CDR1 MNHEY and CDR2 SVGAGI. CDR3 length: 13 amino acids. V was pared by 4 bases and J by 6 bases, with 4 bases of the junction left unmatched. The CDR3 protein is CASSSGGADTQYF. CDR3 nucleotide sequence: TGTGCCAGCAGTTCAGGGGGTGCGGATACGCAGTATTTT.

This chain links TRBV21-1 with TRBJ2-7; no check of the table's D call, TRBD2, against the DNA was made. TRBV21-1 is assigned pseudogene status. The CDR3 runs 16 residues. In nucleotides, the CDR3 is TGTGCCAGCAGCAGGAAGGAAGCGGGGCCCTCCCTCGAGCAGTACTTC. Translated, it gives CASSRKEAGPSLEQYF.

The chain links TRBV2 to TRBJ2-1; 10 nucleotides align to TRBD2. The CDR3 is 16 residues long. Germline CDR1 is SNHLY and CDR2 is FYNNEI. V gave up 4 bases and J gave up 2 bases; unmatched junction bases: 5. CDR3 residues: CASSGLAGEAYNEQFF. CDR3 coding DNA: TGTGCCAGCAGTGGCCTAGCGGGAGAAGCCTACAATGAGCAGTTCTTC.

This sequence joins TRBV29-1 and TRBJ2-4, with 10 positions matching TRBD1. The V gene end was trimmed by 7 bases and the J gene end by 8 bases; junction bases not matched to a gene: 8. This CDR3 comprises 13 residues. Germline lookup yields CDR1 SQVTM and CDR2 ANQGSEA. CDR3 DNA: TGCAGCGCCCACAGACAGGGGGCGGACATTCAGTACTTC. Protein: CSAHRQGADIQYF.

V gene TRBV10-3 combines with J gene TRBJ1-5, with D uncertain. The germline V and J ends were trimmed by 4 bases and 4 bases, with 8 bases remaining between them. The CDR3 has 13 amino acids. Germline V gene data show CDR1 as ENHRY and CDR2 as SYGVKD. In DNA form, the CDR3 reads TGTGCCATCAGTGCTGGGCGAAATCAGCCCCAGCATTTT. Translating gives CAISAGRNQPQHF.